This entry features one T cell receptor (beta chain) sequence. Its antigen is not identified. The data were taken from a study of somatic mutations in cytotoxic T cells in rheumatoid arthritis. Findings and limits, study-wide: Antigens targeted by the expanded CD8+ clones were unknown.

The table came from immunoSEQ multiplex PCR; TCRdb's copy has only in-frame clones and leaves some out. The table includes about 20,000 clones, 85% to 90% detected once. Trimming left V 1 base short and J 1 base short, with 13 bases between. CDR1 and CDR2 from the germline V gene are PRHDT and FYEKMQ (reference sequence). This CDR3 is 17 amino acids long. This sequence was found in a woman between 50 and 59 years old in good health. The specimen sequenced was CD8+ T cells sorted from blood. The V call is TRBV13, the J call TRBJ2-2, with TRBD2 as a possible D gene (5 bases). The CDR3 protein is CASSLVAGILNTGELFF. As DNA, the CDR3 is TGTGCCAGCAGCTTAGTTGCGGGCATTTTGAACACCGGGGAGCTGTTTTTT.